This passage covers 13 T cell receptor beta chains from one sample sequenced in a study of beta chain features in type 1 diabetes. General observations from the study: Moderately but significantly shorter TCRB CDR3s were found in Type 1 diabetes patients in all four CD4+ subsets.

These receptors are not linked to any known antigen. The entirety of the isolated RNA underwent reverse transcription, so expressed TCRB transcripts were sequenced. Using immunoSEQ multiplex PCR, the repertoire was profiled, and TCRdb retains in-frame clones only, with some absent. The top ten clones hold 0.028% of a sample with 240,000 or so clones, roughly 21% of them seen once. The sample was naive CD4+ T cells from blood. Source of these receptors: a middle-aged woman with type 1 diabetes.

The J gene is TRBJ1-5, the V gene TRBV28; weak D call: TRBD1 (6 bases). V was trimmed by 8 bases and J by 3 bases, leaving 14 bases between them. CDR3 size: 14 residues. CDR1 and CDR2 (germline): MDHEN, SYDVKM. CDR3 region: CASEGGDNNQPQHF. The CDR3 coding sequence is TGTGCCAGCGAAGGTGGGGACAACAATCAGCCCCAGCATTTT.

This clone was seen a few times. V is TRBV7-9 and J is TRBJ1-5, with D unclear. The V end lost 8 bases, the J end lost 3 bases, and 14 bases lay between the germline ends. CDR1 and CDR2 (germline): SEHNR, FQNEAQ (reference sequence). The CDR3 length is 14 residues. In DNA form, the CDR3 reads TGTGCCAGCGGAAACGGACGGGACAATCAGCCCCAGCATTTT. This sequence encodes CASGNGRDNQPQHF.

The CDR3: CAWSVSGGNTIYF. The DNA of the CDR3 is TGTGCCTGGAGTGTATCAGGGGGAAACACCATATATTTT. The V gene is TRBV30, the J gene TRBJ1-3, with D possibly TRBD1 on 5 matching bases. V was trimmed by 0 bases and J by 4 bases, leaving 7 bases between them. CDR1 and CDR2 from the germline V gene are GTSNPN and SVGIG (reference sequence). The CDR3 consists of 13 residues. Using reference TRBV30 and TRBJ1-3 for the parts outside the CDR3, the full variable domain is SQTIHQWPATLVQPVGSPLSLECTVEGTSNPNLYWYRQAAGRGLQLLFYSVGIGQISSEVPQNLSASRPQDRQFILSSKKLLLSDSGFYLCAWSVSGGNTIYFGEGSWLTVV.

The V and J genes are TRBV5-4 and TRBJ2-6; a weak D match, TRBD1 (5 bases). The V and J ends lost 1 base and 0 bases respectively, with 5 bases between them. Germline V gene sequence: CDR1 SGHNT, CDR2 YYREEE (reference sequence). The CDR3 runs to 15 residues. This chain's CDR3 is CASSLRGSGANVLTF. Written as DNA, the CDR3 is TGTGCCAGCAGCTTGAGGGGCTCTGGGGCCAACGTCCTGACTTTC.

This clone was counted between two and nine times. The chain combines TRBV2 with TRBJ1-1, with D hard to call. V was clipped by 8 bases and J by 7 bases, with 8 bases between them. This CDR3 is 10 amino acids long. The germline gives CDR1 SNHLY, CDR2 FYNNEI. The CDR3 DNA reads as TGTGCCAGCCGAATAGATGAAGCTTTCTTT. It codes for CASRIDEAFF.

This clone was counted a few times. The chain is built from TRBV2 and TRBJ2-7; D might be TRBD2 (6 bases). CDR3 length equals 18 residues. V shed 7 bases and J shed 0 bases, with 25 bases lying between them. Germline values: CDR1 SNHLY, CDR2 FYNNEI. This CDR3 is CASTLTPRGGAYSYEQYF. DNA for the CDR3: TGTGCCAGCACATTAACTCCCCGTGGAGGGGCCTACTCCTACGAGCAGTACTTC.

The CDR3 region has the DNA TGTGCCAGCAGCTCCGGGGGGTCGGGCGGGGAGCTGTTTTTT. This sequence encodes CASSSGGSGGELFF. This chain links TRBV7-2 with TRBJ2-2, with TRBD2 matching over 7 bases. V lost 4 bases and J lost 7; bases outside the gene matches: 6. Germline V lookup: CDR1 SGHTA, CDR2 FQGNSA. There are 14 residues in the CDR3.

The chain links TRBV7-2 to TRBJ2-7; tentative D call: TRBD2 (5 bases). From germline, CDR1 is SGHTA and CDR2 FQGNSA. This CDR3 spans 13 amino acids. The V gene lost 5 bases and the J gene lost 3 bases, with 11 bases spanning the gap. CDR3 region: CASSPRADYEQYF. CDR3 nucleotides: TGTGCCAGCAGCCCCCGAGCGGACTACGAGCAGTACTTC.

The rearrangement links TRBV6-6 to TRBJ2-3, with D possibly matching TRBD2 (6 bases). CDR3 length equals 16 residues. V was trimmed by 1 base and J by 1 base, leaving 12 bases between them. CDR1 is MNHNY and CDR2 is SVGAGI in the germline V gene (reference sequence). In nucleotides, the CDR3 is TGTGCCAGCAGTTACTGGGCGGGAAGGGGCACAGATACGCAGTATTTT. The encoded protein is CASSYWAGRGTDTQYF.

The chain couples TRBV30 to TRBJ2-1; D uncertain. The germline gives CDR1 GTSNPN, CDR2 SVGIG (reference sequence). This CDR3 is 13 amino acids long. V was clipped by 0 bases and J by 7 bases, with 10 bases between them. CDR3 sequence (DNA): TGTGCCTGGAGTGTACAAGTCTGGAATGAGCAGTTCTTC. Translated, it gives CAWSVQVWNEQFF.

This chain links TRBV7-9 with TRBJ1-1; unclear D gene. V lost 2 bases and J 6 bases, leaving 10 bases between the germline ends. The CDR3 extends over 13 amino acids. CDR1 and CDR2 (germline): SEHNR, FQNEAQ (reference sequence). This CDR3 is CASSLTGEAEAFF. The CDR3 DNA follows: TGTGCCAGCAGCTTAACCGGGGAAGCTGAAGCTTTCTTT.

The V call is TRBV5-4, the J call TRBJ2-5, with 8 bases fitting TRBD1. CDR3 length: 15 residues. The trim removed 3 bases at V and 5 bases at J, leaving 9 bases unmatched. CDR1 is SGHNT and CDR2 is YYREEE in the germline V gene (reference sequence). CDR3 residues: CASSSQQTGVETQYF. CDR3 in DNA: TGTGCCAGCAGCTCCCAGCAGACAGGGGTGGAGACCCAGTACTTC.

The chain carries TRBV7-3 and TRBJ2-3, with 9 bases that match TRBD2. The junction had 12 bases not matched to a gene; V was cut back by 3 bases and J by 5 bases. Germline CDR1 is SGHTA and CDR2 is FQGTGA. The CDR3 sequence is 17 residues long. The CDR3 sequence is CASSFSIGRGGGDTQYF. The CDR3 DNA sequence: TGTGCCAGCAGCTTCTCTATTGGGCGGGGGGGAGGAGATACGCAGTATTTT.